The present entry profiles one T cell receptor (beta chain) with its context. The authors prepared the TCRbeta library with unique molecular identifiers. TCRdb reanalysed the PCR reads using MiXCR and keeps one entry per CDR3 protein. The data contain about half a million distinct CDR3 sequences, around 12% of them singletons. The CDR3 loop spans 15 amino acids. The V gene's germline CDR1 is LGHNA and CDR2 YSLEER. Trimming left V 0 bases short and J 7 bases short, with 16 bases between. The sample originates from a study of T-cell reconstitution after alpha-beta-depleted transplantation in children. The TCR originated in a human donor who donated a stem cell graft to a child with combined immunodeficiency. The V and J genes are TRBV4-3 and TRBJ2-7; D unclear. Source: PBMCs from the stem cell graft donor, taken from the stem cell graft. CDR3 sequence (DNA): TGCGCCAGCAGCCAAGATTATCGAACTAAGCATGAGCAGTACTTC. Translated, it gives CASSQDYRTKHEQYF.